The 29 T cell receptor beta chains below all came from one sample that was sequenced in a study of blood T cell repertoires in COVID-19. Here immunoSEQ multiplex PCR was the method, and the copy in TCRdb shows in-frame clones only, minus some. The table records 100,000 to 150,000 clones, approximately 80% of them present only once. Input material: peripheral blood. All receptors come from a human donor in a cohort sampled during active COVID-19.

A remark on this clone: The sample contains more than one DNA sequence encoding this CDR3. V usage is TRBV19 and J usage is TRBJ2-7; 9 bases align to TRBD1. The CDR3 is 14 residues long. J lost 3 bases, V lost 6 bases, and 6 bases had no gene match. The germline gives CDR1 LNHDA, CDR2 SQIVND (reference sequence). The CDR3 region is CASSRGTGSYEQYF. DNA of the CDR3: TGTGCCAGTAGCCGGGGGACAGGGAGCTACGAGCAGTACTTC.

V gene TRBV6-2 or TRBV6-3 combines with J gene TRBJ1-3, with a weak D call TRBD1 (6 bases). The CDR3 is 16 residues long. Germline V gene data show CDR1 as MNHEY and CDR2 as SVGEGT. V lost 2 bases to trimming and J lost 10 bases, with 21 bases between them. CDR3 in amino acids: CASSYESRGIQTTIYF. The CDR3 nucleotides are TGTGCCAGCAGTTACGAATCAAGGGGGATCCAAACAACCATATATTTT.

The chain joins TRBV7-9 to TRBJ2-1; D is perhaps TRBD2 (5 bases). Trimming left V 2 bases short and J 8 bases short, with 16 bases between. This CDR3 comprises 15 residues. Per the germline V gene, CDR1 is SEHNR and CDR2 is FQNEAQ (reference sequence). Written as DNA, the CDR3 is TGTGCCAGCAGCTTACAGGCCGGGGTTAAGGATGAGCAGTTCTTC. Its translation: CASSLQAGVKDEQFF.

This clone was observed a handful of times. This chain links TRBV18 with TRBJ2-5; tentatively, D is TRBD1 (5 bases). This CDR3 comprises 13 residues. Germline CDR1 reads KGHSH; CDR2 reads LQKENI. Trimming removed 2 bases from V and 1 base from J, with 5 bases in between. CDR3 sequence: CASSPGAQETQYF. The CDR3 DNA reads TGTGCCAGCTCACCAGGGGCCCAAGAGACCCAGTACTTC. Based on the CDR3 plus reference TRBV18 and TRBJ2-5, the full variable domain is NAGVMQNPRHLVRRRGQEARLRCSPMKGHSHVYWYRQLPEEGLKFMVYLQKENIIDESGMPKERFSAEFPKEGPSILRIQQVVRGDSAAYFCASSPGAQETQYFGPGTRLLVL.

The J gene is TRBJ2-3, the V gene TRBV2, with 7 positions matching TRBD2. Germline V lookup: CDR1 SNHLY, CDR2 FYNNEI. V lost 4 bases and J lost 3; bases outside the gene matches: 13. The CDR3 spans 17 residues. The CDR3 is CASSGVGAGVRTDTQYF. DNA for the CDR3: TGTGCCAGCAGTGGGGTTGGGGCGGGGGTTAGGACAGATACGCAGTATTTT.

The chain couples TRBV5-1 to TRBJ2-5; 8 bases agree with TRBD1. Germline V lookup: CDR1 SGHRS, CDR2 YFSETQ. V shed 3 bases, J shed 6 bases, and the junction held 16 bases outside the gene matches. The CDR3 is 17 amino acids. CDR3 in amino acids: CASSWPQGGTVEKTQYF. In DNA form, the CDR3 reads TGCGCCAGCAGCTGGCCACAGGGGGGAACGGTGGAAAAGACCCAGTACTTC.

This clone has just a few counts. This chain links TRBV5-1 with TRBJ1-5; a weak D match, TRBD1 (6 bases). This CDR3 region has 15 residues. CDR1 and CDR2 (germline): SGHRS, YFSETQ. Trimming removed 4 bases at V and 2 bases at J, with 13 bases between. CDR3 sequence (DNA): TGCGCCAGCAGCCCAGGGGAGGGAGGCAATCAGCCCCAGCATTTT. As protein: CASSPGEGGNQPQHF.

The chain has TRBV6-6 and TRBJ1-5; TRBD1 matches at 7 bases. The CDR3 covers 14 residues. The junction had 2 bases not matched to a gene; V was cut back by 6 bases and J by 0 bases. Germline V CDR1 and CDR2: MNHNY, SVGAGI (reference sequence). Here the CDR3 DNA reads TGTGCCAGCAGCGACAGGGATAGCAATCAGCCCCAGCATTTT. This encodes CASSDRDSNQPQHF.

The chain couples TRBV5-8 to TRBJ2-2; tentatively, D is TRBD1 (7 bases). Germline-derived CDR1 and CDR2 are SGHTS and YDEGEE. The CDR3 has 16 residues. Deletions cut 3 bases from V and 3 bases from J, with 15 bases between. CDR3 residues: CASSWDDREDTGELFF. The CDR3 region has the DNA TGTGCCAGCAGCTGGGATGACAGGGAGGACACCGGGGAGCTGTTTTTT.

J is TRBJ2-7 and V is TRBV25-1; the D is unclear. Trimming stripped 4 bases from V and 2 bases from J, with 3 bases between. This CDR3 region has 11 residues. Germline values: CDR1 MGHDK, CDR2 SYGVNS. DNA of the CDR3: TGTGCCAGCAGTGCCGCCTACGAGCAGTACTTC. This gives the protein CASSAAYEQYF.

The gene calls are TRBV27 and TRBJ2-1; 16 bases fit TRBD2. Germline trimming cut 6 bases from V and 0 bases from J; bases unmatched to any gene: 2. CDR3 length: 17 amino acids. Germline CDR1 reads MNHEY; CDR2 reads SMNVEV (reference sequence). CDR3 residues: CASRGLAGGSSYNEQFF. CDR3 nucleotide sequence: TGTGCCAGCAGGGGACTAGCGGGGGGGAGCTCCTACAATGAGCAGTTCTTC.

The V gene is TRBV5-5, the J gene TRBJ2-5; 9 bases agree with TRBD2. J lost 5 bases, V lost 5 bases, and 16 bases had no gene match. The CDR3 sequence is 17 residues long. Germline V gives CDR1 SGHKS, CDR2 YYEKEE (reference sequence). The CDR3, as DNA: TGTGCCAGCAGTGGGTTGGGTAGCGGGGGCCGCGGGGAGACCCAGTACTTC. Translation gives CASSGLGSGGRGETQYF. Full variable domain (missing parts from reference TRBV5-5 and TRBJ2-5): DAGVTQSPTHLIKTRGQQVTLRCSPISGHKSVSWYQQVLGQGPQFIFQYYEKEERGRGNFPDRFSARQFPNYSSELNVNALLLGDSALYLCASSGLGSGGRGETQYFGPGTRLLVL.

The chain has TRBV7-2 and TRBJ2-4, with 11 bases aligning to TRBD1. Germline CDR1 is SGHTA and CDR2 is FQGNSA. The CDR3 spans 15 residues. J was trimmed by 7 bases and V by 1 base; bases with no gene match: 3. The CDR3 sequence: CASSLGTGGGNIQYF. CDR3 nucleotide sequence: TGTGCCAGCAGCTTAGGGACAGGGGGCGGGAACATTCAGTACTTC.

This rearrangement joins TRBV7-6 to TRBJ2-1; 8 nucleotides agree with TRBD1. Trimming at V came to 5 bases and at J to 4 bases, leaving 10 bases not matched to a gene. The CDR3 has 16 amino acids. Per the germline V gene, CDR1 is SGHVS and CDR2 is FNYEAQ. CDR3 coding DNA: TGTGCCAGCAGCCAAGGGGGACAGGACGTATACAATGAGCAGTTCTTC. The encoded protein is CASSQGGQDVYNEQFF.

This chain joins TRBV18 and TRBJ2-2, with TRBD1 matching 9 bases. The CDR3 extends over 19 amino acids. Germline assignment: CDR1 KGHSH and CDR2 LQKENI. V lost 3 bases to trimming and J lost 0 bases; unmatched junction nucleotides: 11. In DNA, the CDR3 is TGTGCCAGCTCACCCAGGGACAGGGCTGGGACCTCGAACACCGGGGAGCTGTTTTTT. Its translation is CASSPRDRAGTSNTGELFF.

CDR3 residues: CASSLSLPLADTQYF. The CDR3 nucleotides are TGCGCCAGCAGCTTGTCTCTTCCCCTTGCAGATACGCAGTATTTT. The V call is TRBV5-1, the J call TRBJ2-3; no firm D call. Germline lookup yields CDR1 SGHRS and CDR2 YFSETQ. The CDR3 is made up of 15 amino acids. Trimming removed 1 base from V and 4 bases from J, with 13 bases in between.

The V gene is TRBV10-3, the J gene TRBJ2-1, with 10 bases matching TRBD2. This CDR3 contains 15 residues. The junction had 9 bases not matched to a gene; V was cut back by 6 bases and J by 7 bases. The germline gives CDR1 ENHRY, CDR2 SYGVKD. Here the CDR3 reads CAIRRENSGGNEQFF. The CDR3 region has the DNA TGTGCCATCAGACGGGAAAATAGCGGGGGGAATGAGCAGTTCTTC.

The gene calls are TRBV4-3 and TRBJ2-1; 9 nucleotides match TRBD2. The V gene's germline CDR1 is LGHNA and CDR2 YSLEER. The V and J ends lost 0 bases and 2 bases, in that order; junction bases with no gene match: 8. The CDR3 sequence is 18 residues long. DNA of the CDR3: TGCGCCAGCAGCCAAGACGCCCCCGGGACTAGCACCTACAATGAGCAGTTCTTC. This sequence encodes CASSQDAPGTSTYNEQFF.

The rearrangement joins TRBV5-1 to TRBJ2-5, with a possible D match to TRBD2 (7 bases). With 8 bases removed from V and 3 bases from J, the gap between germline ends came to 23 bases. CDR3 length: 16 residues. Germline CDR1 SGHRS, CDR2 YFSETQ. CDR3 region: CASREAGHYKEETQYF. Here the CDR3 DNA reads TGCGCCAGTCGGGAGGCGGGACACTATAAGGAAGAGACCCAGTACTTC.

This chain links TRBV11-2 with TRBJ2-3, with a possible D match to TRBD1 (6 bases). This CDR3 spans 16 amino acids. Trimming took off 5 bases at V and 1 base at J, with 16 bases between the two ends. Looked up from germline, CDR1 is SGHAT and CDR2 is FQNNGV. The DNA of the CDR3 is TGTGCCAGCAGCCCAGGGGTTGGCGGTGGCACAGATACGCAGTATTTT. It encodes CASSPGVGGGTDTQYF.

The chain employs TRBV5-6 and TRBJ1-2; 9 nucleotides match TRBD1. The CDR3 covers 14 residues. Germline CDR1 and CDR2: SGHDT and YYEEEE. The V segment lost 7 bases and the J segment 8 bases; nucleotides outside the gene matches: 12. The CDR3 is CASGGLDRGLGYTF. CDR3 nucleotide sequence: TGTGCCAGCGGAGGCCTGGACAGGGGCCTAGGCTACACCTTC.

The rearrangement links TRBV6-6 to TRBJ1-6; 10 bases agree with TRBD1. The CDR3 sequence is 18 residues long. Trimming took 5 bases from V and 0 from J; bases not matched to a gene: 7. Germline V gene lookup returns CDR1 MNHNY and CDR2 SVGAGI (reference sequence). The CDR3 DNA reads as TGTGCCAGCAGTCTACGACAGGGGGCTAGCTCCTATAATTCACCCCTCCACTTT. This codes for CASSLRQGASSYNSPLHF.

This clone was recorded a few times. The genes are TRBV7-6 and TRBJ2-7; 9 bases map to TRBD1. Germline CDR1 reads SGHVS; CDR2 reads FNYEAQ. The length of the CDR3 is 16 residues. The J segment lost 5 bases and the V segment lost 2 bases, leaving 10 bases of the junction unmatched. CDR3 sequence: CASSLSGNRGQHEQYF. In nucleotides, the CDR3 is TGTGCCAGCAGCTTATCCGGAAACAGGGGGCAGCACGAGCAGTACTTC.

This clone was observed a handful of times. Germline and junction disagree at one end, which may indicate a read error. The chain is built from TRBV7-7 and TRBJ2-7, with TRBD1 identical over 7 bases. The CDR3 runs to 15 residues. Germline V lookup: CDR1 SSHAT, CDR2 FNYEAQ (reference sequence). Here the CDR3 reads CASSLGPGQTYEQYF. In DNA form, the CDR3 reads TGTGCTAGCAGCTTAGGCCCGGGACAGACCTACGAGCAGTACTTC.

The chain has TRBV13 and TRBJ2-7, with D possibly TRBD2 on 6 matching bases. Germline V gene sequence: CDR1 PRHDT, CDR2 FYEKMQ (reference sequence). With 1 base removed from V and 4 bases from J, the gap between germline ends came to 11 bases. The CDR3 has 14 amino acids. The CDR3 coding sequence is TGTGCCAGCAGCTTAGCGGCTAGCGAGTACGAGCAGTACTTC. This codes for CASSLAASEYEQYF.

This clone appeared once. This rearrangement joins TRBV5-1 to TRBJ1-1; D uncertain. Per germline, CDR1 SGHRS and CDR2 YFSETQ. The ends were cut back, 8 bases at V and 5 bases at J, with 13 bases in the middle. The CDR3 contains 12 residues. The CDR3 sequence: CASGGVRTEAFF. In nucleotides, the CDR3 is TGCGCCAGTGGCGGGGTCAGGACTGAAGCTTTCTTT. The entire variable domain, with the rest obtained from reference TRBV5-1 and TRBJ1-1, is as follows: KAGVTQTPRYLIKTRGQQVTLSCSPISGHRSVSWYQQTPGQGLQFLFEYFSETQRNKGNFPGRFSGRQFSNSRSEMNVSTLELGDSALYLCASGGVRTEAFFGQGTRLTVV.

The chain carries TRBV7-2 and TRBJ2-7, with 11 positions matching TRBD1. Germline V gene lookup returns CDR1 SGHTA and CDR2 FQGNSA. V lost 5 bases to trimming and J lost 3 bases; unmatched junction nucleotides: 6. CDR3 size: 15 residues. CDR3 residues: CASSPTGTGGYEQYF. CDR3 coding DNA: TGTGCCAGCAGCCCAACCGGGACAGGGGGCTACGAGCAGTACTTC.

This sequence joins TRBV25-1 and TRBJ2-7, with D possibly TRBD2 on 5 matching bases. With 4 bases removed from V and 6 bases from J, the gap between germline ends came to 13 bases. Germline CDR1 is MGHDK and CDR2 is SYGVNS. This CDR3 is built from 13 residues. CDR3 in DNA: TGTGCCAGCAGTGGGAGGACGGTTCGCGAGCAGTACTTC. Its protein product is CASSGRTVREQYF.

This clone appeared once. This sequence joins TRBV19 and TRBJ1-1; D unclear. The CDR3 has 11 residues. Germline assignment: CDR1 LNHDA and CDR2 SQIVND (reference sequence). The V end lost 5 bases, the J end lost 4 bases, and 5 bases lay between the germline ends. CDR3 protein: CASSRGTEAFF. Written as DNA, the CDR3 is TGTGCCAGTAGTCGCGGCACTGAAGCTTTCTTT.